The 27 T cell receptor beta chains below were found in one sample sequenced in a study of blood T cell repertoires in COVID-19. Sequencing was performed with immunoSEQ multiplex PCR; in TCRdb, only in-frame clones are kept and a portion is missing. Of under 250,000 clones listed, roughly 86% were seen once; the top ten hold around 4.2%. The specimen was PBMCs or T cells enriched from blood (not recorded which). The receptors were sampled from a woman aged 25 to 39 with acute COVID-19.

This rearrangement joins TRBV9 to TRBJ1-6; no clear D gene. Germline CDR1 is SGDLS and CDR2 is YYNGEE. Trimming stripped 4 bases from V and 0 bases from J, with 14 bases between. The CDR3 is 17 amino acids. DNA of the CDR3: TGTGCCAGCAGCTCCGAGTGGGCGAGCTCCTATAATTCACCCCTCCACTTT. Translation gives CASSSEWASSYNSPLHF.

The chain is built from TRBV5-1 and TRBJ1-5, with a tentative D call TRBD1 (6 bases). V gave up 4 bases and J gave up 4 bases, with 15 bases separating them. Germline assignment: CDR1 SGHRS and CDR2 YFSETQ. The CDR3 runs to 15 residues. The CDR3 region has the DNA TGCGCCAGCAGCCCCTCCGGGACATTAAATCAGCCCCAGCATTTT. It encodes CASSPSGTLNQPQHF.

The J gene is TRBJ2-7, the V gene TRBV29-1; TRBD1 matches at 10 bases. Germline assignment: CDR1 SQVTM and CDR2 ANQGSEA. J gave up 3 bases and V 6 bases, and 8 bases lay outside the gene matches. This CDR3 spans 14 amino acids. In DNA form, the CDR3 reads TGCAGCGTCGGAAGACGGGACAGGGGCTACGAGCAGTACTTC. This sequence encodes CSVGRRDRGYEQYF.

The CDR3 sequence: CAWSRGNQPQHF. In DNA form, the CDR3 reads TGTGCCTGGAGTAGAGGGAATCAGCCCCAGCATTTT. The gene calls are TRBV30 and TRBJ1-5; D remains ambiguous. The CDR3 is 12 amino acids. Trimming took off 2 bases at V and 4 bases at J, with 6 bases between the two ends. Per germline, CDR1 GTSNPN and CDR2 SVGIG (reference sequence).

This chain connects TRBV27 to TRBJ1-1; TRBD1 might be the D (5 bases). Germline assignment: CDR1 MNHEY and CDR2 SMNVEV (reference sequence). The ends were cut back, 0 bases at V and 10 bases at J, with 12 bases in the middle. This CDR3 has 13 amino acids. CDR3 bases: TGTGCCAGCAGTTTATCGGGGGGGTCTAGAGCTTTCTTT. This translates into CASSLSGGSRAFF.

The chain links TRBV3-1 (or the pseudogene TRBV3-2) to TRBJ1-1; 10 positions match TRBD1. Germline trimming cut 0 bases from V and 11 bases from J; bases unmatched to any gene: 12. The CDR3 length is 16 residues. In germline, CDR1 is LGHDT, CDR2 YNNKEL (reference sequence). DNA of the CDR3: TGTGCCAGCAGCCAAGATTACGACCGGGACAGGGGACAGGCTTTCTTT. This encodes CASSQDYDRDRGQAFF.

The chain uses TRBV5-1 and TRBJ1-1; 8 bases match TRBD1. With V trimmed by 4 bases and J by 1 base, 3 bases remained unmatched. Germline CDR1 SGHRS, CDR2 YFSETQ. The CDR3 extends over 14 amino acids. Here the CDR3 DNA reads TGCGCCAGCAGCACGGGACAGGCGAACACTGAAGCTTTCTTT. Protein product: CASSTGQANTEAFF.

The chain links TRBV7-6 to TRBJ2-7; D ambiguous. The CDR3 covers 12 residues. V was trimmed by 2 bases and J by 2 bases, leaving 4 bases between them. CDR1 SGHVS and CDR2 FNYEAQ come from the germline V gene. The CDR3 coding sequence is TGTGCCAGCAGCTTATTTACCTACGAGCAGTACTTC. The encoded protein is CASSLFTYEQYF.

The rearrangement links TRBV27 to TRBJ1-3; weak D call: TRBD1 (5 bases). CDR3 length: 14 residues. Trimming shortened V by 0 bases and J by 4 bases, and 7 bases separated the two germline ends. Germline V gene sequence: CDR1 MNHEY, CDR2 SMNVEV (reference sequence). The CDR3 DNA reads TGTGCCAGCAGTTTATCCAGACAGGGAAACACCATATATTTT. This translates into CASSLSRQGNTIYF.

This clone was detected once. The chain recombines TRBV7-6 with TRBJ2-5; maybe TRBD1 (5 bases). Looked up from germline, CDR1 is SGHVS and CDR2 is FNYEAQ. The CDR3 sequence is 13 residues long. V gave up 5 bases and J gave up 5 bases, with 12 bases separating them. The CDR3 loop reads CASSARVRETQYF. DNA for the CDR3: TGTGCCAGCAGCGCCAGGGTGAGGGAGACCCAGTACTTC. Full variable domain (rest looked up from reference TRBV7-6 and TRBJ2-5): GAGVSQSPRYKVTKRGQDVALRCDPISGHVSLYWYRQALGQGPEFLTYFNYEAQQDKSGLPNDRFSAERPEGSISTLTIQRTEQRDSAMYRCASSARVRETQYFGPGTRLLVL.

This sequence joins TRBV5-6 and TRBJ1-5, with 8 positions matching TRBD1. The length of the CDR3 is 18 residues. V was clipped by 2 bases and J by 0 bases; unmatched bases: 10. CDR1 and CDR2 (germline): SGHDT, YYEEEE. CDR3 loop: CASSLGQGWAHSNQPQHF. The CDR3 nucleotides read TGTGCCAGCAGCTTAGGACAGGGCTGGGCCCATAGCAATCAGCCCCAGCATTTT.

This CDR3 reads CASSQDRRTGLSGELFF. The CDR3 bases are TGTGCCAGCAGCCAAGATCGGAGGACAGGGCTTTCCGGGGAGCTGTTTTTT. The rearrangement joins TRBV14 to TRBJ2-2; TRBD1 matches at 8 bases. V gave up 0 bases and J gave up 6 bases; unmatched junction bases: 9. The CDR3 covers 17 residues. Germline V gene data show CDR1 as SGHDN and CDR2 as FVKESK.

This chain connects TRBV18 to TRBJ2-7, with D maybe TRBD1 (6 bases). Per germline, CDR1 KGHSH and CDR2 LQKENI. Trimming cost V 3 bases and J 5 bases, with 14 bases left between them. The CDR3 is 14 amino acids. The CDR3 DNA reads TGTGCCAGCTCACCGGTGGGGGCAACGGACGAGCAGTACTTC. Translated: CASSPVGATDEQYF.

In DNA, the CDR3 is TGCAGTGCTAGTCTATGGGAGGTTAATGAAAAACTGTTTTTT. Encoded protein: CSASLWEVNEKLFF. V gene TRBV20-1 combines with J gene TRBJ1-4; no reliable D call. This CDR3 spans 14 amino acids. Germline V gene data show CDR1 as DFQATT and CDR2 as SNEGSKA (reference sequence). V gave up 3 bases and J gave up 4 bases, with 12 bases separating them.

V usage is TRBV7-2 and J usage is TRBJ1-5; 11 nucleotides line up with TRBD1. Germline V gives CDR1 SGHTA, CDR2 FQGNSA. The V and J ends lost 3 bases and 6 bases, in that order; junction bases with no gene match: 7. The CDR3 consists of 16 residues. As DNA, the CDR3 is TGTGCCAGCAGCTTCCTGGGACAGGGGGTTAGTCAGCCCCAGCATTTT. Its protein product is CASSFLGQGVSQPQHF.

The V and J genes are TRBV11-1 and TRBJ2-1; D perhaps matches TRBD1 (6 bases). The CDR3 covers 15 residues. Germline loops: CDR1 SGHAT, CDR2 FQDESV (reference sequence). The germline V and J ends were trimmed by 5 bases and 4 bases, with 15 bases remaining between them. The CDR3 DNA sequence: TGTGCCAGCAGCGCGCAAGGACAGATTTACAATGAGCAGTTCTTC. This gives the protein CASSAQGQIYNEQFF.

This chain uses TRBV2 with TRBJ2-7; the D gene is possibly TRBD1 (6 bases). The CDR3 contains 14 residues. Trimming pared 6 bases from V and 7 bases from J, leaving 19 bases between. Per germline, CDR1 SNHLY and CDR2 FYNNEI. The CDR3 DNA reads TGTGCCAGCAGAGAGGACAGCCCCGTAGATGAGCAGTACTTC. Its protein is CASREDSPVDEQYF.

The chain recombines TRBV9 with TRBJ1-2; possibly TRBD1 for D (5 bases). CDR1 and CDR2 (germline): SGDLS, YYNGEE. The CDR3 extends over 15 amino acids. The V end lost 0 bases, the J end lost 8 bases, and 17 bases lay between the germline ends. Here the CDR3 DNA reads TGTGCCAGCAGCGTAGCGGGGGGATCAAGGGACGGCTACACCTTC. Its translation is CASSVAGGSRDGYTF. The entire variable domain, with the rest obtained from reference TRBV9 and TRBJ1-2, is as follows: DSGVTQTPKHLITATGQRVTLRCSPRSGDLSVYWYQQSLDQGLQFLIQYYNGEERAKGNILERFSAQQFPDLHSELNLSSLELGDSALYFCASSVAGGSRDGYTFGSGTRLTVV.

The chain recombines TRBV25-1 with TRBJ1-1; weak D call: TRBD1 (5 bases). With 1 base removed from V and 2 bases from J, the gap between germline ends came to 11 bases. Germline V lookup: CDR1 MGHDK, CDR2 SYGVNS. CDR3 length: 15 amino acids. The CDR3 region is CASSEFRGDNTEAFF. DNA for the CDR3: TGTGCCAGCAGTGAATTCCGGGGGGACAACACTGAAGCTTTCTTT.

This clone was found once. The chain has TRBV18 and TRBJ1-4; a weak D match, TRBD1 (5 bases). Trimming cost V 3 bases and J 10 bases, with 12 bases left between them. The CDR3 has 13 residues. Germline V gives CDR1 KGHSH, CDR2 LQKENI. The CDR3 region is CASSPDNGGKLFF. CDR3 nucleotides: TGTGCCAGCTCACCGGACAATGGCGGAAAACTGTTTTTT.

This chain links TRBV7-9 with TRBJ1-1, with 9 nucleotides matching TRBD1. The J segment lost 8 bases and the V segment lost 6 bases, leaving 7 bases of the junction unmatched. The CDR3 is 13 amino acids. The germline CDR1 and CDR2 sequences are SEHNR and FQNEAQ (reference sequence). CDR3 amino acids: CASSRTGELEAFF. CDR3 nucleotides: TGTGCCAGCAGTAGGACAGGGGAATTGGAAGCTTTCTTT. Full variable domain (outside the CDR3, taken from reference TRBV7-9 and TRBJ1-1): DTGVSQNPRHKITKRGQNVTFRCDPISEHNRLYWYRQTLGQGPEFLTYFQNEAQLEKSRLLSDRFSAERPKGSFSTLEIQRTEQGDSAMYLCASSRTGELEAFFGQGTRLTVV.

CDR3 nucleotide sequence: TGTGCCAGCTCACCAACCGGGACAGAATATAACTATGGCTACACCTTC. Protein sequence: CASSPTGTEYNYGYTF. V and J are TRBV18 and TRBJ1-2, with 7 bases identical to TRBD1. CDR3 length: 16 residues. Looked up from germline, CDR1 is KGHSH and CDR2 is LQKENI. Losses at the gene ends were 2 bases for V and 1 base for J; bases not matched to a gene: 7.

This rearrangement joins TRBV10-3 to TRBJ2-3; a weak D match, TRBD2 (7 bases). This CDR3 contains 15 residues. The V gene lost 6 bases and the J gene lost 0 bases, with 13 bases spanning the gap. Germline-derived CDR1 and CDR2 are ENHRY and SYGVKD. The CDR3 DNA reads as TGTGCCATCAGCCGGGGGCGGGAGAGCACAGATACGCAGTATTTT. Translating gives CAISRGRESTDTQYF.

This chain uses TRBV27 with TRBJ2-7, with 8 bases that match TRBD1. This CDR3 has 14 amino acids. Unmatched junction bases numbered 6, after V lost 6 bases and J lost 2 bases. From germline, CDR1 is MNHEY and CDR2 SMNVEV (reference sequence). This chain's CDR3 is CASSSGTGPYEQYF. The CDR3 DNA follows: TGTGCCAGCAGCTCCGGGACAGGTCCCTACGAGCAGTACTTC.

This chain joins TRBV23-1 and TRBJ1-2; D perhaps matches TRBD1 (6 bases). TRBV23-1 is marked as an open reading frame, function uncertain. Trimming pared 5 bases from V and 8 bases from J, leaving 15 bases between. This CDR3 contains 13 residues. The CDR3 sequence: CASSGQWKWGYTF. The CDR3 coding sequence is TGCGCCAGCAGTGGACAGTGGAAGTGGGGCTACACCTTC.

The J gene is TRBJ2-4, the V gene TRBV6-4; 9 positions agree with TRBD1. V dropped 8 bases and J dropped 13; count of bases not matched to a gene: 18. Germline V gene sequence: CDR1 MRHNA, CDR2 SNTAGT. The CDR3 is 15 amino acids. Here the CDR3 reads CASSQAPGQGAVQYF. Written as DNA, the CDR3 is TGTGCCAGCTCGCAGGCCCCGGGACAGGGAGCGGTCCAGTACTTC.

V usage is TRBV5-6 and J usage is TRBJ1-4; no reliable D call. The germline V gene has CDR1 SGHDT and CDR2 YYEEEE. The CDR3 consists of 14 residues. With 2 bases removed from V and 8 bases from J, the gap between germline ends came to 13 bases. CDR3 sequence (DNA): TGTGCCAGCAGCTTTGAGGGATTAGGGGAAAAACTGTTTTTT. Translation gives CASSFEGLGEKLFF.